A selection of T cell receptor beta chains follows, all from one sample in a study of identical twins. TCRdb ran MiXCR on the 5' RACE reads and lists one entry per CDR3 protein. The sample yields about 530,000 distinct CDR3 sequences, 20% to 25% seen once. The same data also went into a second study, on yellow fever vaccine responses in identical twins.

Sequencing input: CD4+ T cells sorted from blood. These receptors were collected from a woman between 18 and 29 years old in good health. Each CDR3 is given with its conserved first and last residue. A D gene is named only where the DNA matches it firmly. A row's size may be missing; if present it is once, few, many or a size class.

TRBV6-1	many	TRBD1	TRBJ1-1	CASSLLDRGTEAFF	TGTGCCAGCAGCCTACTGGACAGGGGGACTGAAGCTTTCTTT
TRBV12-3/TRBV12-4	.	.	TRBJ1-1	CASSFGSGRTEAFF	TGTGCCAGCAGTTTCGGTTCAGGGAGAACTGAAGCTTTCTTT
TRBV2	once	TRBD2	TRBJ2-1	CASGLAGVAGNEQFF	TGTGCCAGCGGACTAGCGGGAGTTGCTGGTAATGAGCAGTTCTTC
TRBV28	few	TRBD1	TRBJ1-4	CASSQGGSDNEKLFF	TGTGCCAGCAGCCAAGGGGGCAGCGATAATGAAAAACTGTTTTTT
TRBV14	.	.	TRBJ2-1	CASSQDMINEQFF	TGTGCCAGCAGCCAAGACATGATCAATGAGCAGTTCTTC
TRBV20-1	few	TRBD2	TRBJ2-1	CSANPGTSGSYNEQFF	TGCAGTGCTAACCCTGGGACTAGCGGATCCTACAATGAGCAGTTCTTC
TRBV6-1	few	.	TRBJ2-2	CASREGVIGTGELFF	TGTGCCAGCCGAGAGGGGGTTATCGGGACCGGGGAGCTGTTTTTT
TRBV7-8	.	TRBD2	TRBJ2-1	CASSSRGENEQFF	TGTGCCAGCAGCTCCCGGGGGGAGAATGAGCAGTTCTTC
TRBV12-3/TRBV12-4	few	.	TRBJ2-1	CASSPSRGSINEQFF	TGTGCCAGCAGTCCCTCGAGGGGGAGCATCAATGAGCAGTTCTTC
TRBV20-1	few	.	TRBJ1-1	CSVLGHLNTEAFF	TGCAGTGTACTGGGACATTTAAACACTGAAGCTTTCTTT
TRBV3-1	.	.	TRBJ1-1	CASSWSDRNTEAFF	TGTGCCAGCAGCTGGAGTGATCGGAACACTGAAGCTTTCTTT
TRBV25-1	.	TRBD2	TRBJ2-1	CASRGTINEQFF	TGTGCCAGCAGGGGGACTATCAATGAGCAGTTCTTC
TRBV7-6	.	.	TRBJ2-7	CASSPRGSGGGYEQYF	TGTGCCAGCAGCCCCCGAGGGTCAGGGGGAGGGTACGAGCAGTACTTC
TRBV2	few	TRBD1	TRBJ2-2	CASERTGSGGELFF	TGTGCCAGCGAAAGGACAGGGTCCGGCGGGGAGCTGTTTTTT
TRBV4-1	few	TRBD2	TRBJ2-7	CASSQALAGVSYEQYF	TGCGCCAGCAGCCAAGCGCTAGCGGGAGTCTCCTACGAGCAGTACTTC
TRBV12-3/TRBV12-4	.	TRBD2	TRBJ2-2	CASTASGNVGGELFF	TGTGCCAGCACCGCTAGCGGGAACGTAGGCGGGGAGCTGTTTTTT
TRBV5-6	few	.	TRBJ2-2	CASKTWTVTTGELFF	TGTGCCAGCAAAACCTGGACAGTAACTACCGGGGAGCTGTTTTTT
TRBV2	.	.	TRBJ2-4	CASSGPGRDIQYF	TGTGCCAGCAGTGGCCCGGGTAGGGACATTCAGTACTTC
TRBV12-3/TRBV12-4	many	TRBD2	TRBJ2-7	CASRGLAGDYEQYF	TGTGCCAGCAGAGGACTAGCGGGGGACTACGAGCAGTACTTC
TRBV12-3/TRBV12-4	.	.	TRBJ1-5	CASSLRQGVEPQHF	TGTGCCAGCAGTTTACGGCAGGGCGTGGAGCCCCAGCATTTT
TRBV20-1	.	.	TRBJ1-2	CSARGVALRYGYTF	TGCAGTGCTAGAGGTGTAGCGTTACGCTATGGCTACACCTTC
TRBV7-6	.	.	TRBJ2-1	CASSPGADNSYNEQFF	TGTGCCAGCAGCCCGGGGGCAGACAACTCCTACAATGAGCAGTTCTTC
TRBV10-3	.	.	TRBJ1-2	CAISDSSGYGYTF	TGTGCCATCAGTGATTCGAGCGGGTATGGCTACACCTTC
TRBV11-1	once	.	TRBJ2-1	CASREDLYNEQFF	TGTGCCAGCAGGGAGGACTTATACAATGAGCAGTTCTTC
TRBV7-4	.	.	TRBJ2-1	CASSLMGVGSSYNEQFF	TGTGCCAGCAGCTTAATGGGTGTCGGGAGCTCCTACAATGAGCAGTTCTTC
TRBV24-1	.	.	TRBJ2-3	CATSPAGSGTDTQYF	TGTGCCACCAGTCCCGCGGGGTCTGGGACAGATACGCAGTATTTT
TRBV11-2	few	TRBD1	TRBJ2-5	CASSLDLGTGGVETQYF	TGTGCCAGCAGCTTAGATTTGGGGACAGGGGGTGTGGAGACCCAGTACTTC
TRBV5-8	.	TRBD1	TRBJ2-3	CASRLGQGTDTQYF	TGTGCCAGCAGACTCGGACAGGGAACAGATACGCAGTATTTT
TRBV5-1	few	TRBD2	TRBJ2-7	CASSLIAGGSSWEQYF	TGCGCCAGCAGCTTAATAGCGGGAGGGTCCTCTTGGGAGCAGTACTTC
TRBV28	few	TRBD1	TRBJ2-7	CASTSEGGRHEQYF	TGTGCCAGCACCTCGGAAGGGGGCAGACACGAGCAGTACTTC
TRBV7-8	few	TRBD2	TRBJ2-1	CASSLGTSGSAASVF	TGTGCCAGCAGCTTAGGGACTAGCGGGTCAGCTGCGTCGGTCTTC
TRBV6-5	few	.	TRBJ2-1	CASSYSRHSYNEQFF	TGTGCCAGCAGTTACTCGAGACACTCCTACAATGAGCAGTTCTTC
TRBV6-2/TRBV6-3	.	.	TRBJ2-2	CASMSRVPGELFF	TGTGCCAGCATGTCTCGAGTTCCCGGGGAGCTGTTTTTT
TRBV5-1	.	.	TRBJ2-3	CASSEGSRSDTQYF	TGCGCCAGTTCGGAGGGTTCCCGGTCGGATACGCAGTATTTT
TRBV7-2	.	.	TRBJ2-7	CASSFRAEQYF	TGTGCCAGCAGCTTTCGGGCCGAGCAGTACTTC
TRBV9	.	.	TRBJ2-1	CASSPSLAGNNEQFF	TGTGCCAGCAGCCCCTCGTTAGCTGGTAACAATGAGCAGTTCTTC
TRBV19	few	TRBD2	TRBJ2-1	CASNAGGHLGEQFF	TGTGCCAGTAACGCGGGGGGGCACCTTGGCGAGCAGTTCTTC
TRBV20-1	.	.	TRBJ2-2	CSASPPNTGELFF	TGCAGTGCTAGTCCTCCGAACACCGGGGAGCTGTTTTTT
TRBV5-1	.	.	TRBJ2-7	CASSLVFLGGEQYF	TGCGCCAGCAGCTTGGTATTCTTGGGGGGAGAGCAGTACTTC
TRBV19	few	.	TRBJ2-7	CASSILGEQYF	TGTGCCAGTAGTATCTTGGGGGAGCAGTACTTC
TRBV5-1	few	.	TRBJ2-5	CASSLGRGGETQYF	TGCGCCAGCAGCTTGGGGCGAGGAGGGGAGACCCAGTACTTC
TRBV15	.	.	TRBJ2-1	CATSWRGGPSNEQFF	TGTGCCACCAGCTGGCGAGGGGGACCTAGCAATGAGCAGTTCTTC
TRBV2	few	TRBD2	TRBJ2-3	CASSEGRERGSTDTQYF	TGTGCCAGCAGTGAAGGGCGGGAGAGGGGTAGCACAGATACGCAGTATTTT
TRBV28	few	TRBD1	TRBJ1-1	CASSPRGPPPEAFF	TGTGCCAGCAGTCCAAGGGGGCCCCCCCCTGAAGCTTTCTTT
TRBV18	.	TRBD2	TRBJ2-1	CASSPGTSGSDEQFF	TGTGCCAGCTCACCCGGGACTAGCGGGAGTGATGAGCAGTTCTTC
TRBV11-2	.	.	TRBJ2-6	CASRPRGQNSGANVLTF	TGTGCCAGCAGACCGCGAGGACAAAACTCTGGGGCCAACGTCCTGACTTTC
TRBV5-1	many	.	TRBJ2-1	CASSLPGSSYNEQFF	TGCGCCAGCAGCTTACCGGGCAGCTCCTACAATGAGCAGTTCTTC
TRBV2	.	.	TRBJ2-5	CASSAMRETQYF	TGTGCCAGCAGTGCCATGCGAGAGACCCAGTACTTC
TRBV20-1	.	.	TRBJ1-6	CSARSNRELNSPLHF	TGCAGTGCTAGAAGCAACAGGGAGCTTAATTCACCCCTCCACTTT
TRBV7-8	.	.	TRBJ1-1	CASSLMAGVAFF	TGTGCCAGCAGCTTAATGGCAGGAGTAGCTTTCTTT
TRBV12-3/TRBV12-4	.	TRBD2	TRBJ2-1	CASSPPGLADYNEQFF	TGTGCCAGCAGTCCACCGGGACTAGCGGACTACAATGAGCAGTTCTTC
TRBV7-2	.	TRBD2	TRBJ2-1	CASSLVGLAGTGEQFF	TGTGCCAGCAGCTTAGTCGGACTAGCGGGAACGGGTGAGCAGTTCTTC
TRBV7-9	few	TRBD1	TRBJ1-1	CASSLRQGTTEAFF	TGTGCCAGCAGCTTACGACAGGGTACCACTGAAGCTTTCTTT